These 2 T cell receptor beta chains share one sample of origin, sequenced in a study of cytomegalovirus exposure and HLA in healthy donors. Researchers ran the PCR with 60 Vbeta and 13 Jbeta primers. Sequenced by immunoSEQ multiplex PCR; TCRdb stores in-frame clones only, minus some. Here the sample spans 90,000 to 100,000 clones, 69% being singletons. Sequenced: PBMCs. The source is a man between 45 and 60 years old in good health and CMV-seronegative.

The V and J genes are TRBV7-8 and TRBJ2-1; 7 nucleotides agree with TRBD2. The trim removed 5 bases at V and 6 bases at J, leaving 10 bases unmatched. The CDR3 spans 15 residues. Germline V CDR1 and CDR2: SGHVS, FQNEAQ. The CDR3, as DNA: TGTGCCAGCAGCCGACGGGGGGACTTAGGCAATGAGCAGTTCTTC. It specifies CASSRRGDLGNEQFF.

The V gene is TRBV7-3, the J gene TRBJ1-5, with a possible D match to TRBD1 (5 bases). Germline V lookup: CDR1 SGHTA, CDR2 FQGTGA. Trimming removed 10 bases from V and 6 bases from J, with 19 bases in between. This CDR3 has 14 residues. CDR3 residues: CANAPDQGGQPQHF. Here the CDR3 DNA reads TGTGCCAACGCGCCCGACCAGGGCGGTCAGCCCCAGCATTTT.